This TCR beta chain comes out of a study of naive and memory T cell subsets. Study-wide findings and caveats: A clonotype means one alpha or beta sequence, not an alpha/beta pair. Naive repertoires, especially CD8, held a few larger clonotypes, possibly memory cells re-expressing CD45RA. Between naive and memory subsets, TCR abundance power law exponents differed.

This clonotype was seen a handful of times. Its antigen is unknown. This CDR3 comprises 14 residues. The germline V and J ends were trimmed by 6 bases and 1 base, with 12 bases remaining between them. Per germline, CDR1 ENHRY and CDR2 SYGVKD. The beta constant-region primer was an equimolar mix of two oligonucleotides covering TRBC1 and TRBC2. Four rounds of PCR amplified the ligated cDNA using nested alpha and beta constant-region primers plus SP2. Ligation attached a single-stranded oligonucleotide with a 12-nucleotide UMI and the SP2 primer to the cDNA 3' end. TCRdb used MiXCR to reprocess the UMI-ligation and nested PCR reads, holding one entry per CDR3 protein. The data contain about 150,000 distinct CDR3 sequences, approximately 24% of them singletons.

The clonotype comes from a human donor in good health. The sequenced material came from naive CD4+ T cells from blood. V and J are TRBV10-3 and TRBJ2-5; the D call may be TRBD1 or TRBD2 (5 bases each). CDR3 in amino acids: CAIRSGTTQETQYF. The CDR3 coding sequence is TGTGCCATCAGATCCGGGACGACCCAAGAGACCCAGTACTTC.